This is a list of T cell receptor beta chains from one sample in a study of T cell repertoires in cytomegalovirus infection. No antigen has been identified for these receptors. TCRdb processed the reads anew with MiXCR; each CDR3 protein has one entry. The table has approximately 270,000 distinct CDR3 sequences, about 20% seen once. Sequencing was performed on cultured PBMCs, taken from culture after CMV antigen stimulation. The receptors were gathered from a human donor in good health (CMV status not recorded). Some clones in this sample may be carry-over from other donors' samples. Both conserved end residues are part of each CDR3. A D gene is named only where the DNA matches it firmly. Clone size is given for some rows only: seen once, a few or many times, or a class if the clone is expanded.

D	V	J	size	DNA	CDR3
-	TRBV7-1	TRBJ1-5	few	TGTGCCAGCAGCCCGCCGGAGGGAAAATCCCAGCATTTT	CASSPPEGKSQHF
TRBD1	TRBV28	TRBJ1-5	-	TGTGCCAGCAGTTTATGGGAGGACAGGGATCATCAGCCCCAGCATTTT	CASSLWEDRDHQPQHF
-	TRBV7-8	TRBJ2-3	-	TGTGCCAGCCGCCTGGGGCTCCTTACAGATACGCAGTATTTT	CASRLGLLTDTQYF
TRBD1	TRBV7-6	TRBJ1-2	-	TGTGCCAGCAGCTTCCTACAGGGGGGCGTCCATTATGGCTACACCTTC	CASSFLQGGVHYGYTF
-	TRBV7-9	TRBJ2-5	-	TGTGCCAGCAGCTTAAGAGGACTGCCGGGGGAAGGGGAGACCCAGTACTTC	CASSLRGLPGEGETQYF
-	TRBV7-9	TRBJ2-2	few	TGTGCCAGCAGGTGGACTCCCAACGGCGGGGAGCTGTTTTTT	CASRWTPNGGELFF
TRBD1	TRBV20-1	TRBJ1-2	-	TGCAGTGCTGCCCGGGACAGACCTCTATTTAACTATGGCTACACCTTC	CSAARDRPLFNYGYTF
-	TRBV4-3	TRBJ1-3	-	TGCGCCAGCAGCCAAGAAGCACAGGGAATTGGAAACACCATATATTTT	CASSQEAQGIGNTIYF
-	TRBV27	TRBJ1-3	-	TGTGCCAGCAGTTTAAGCTCGCTGGGCACCATATATTTT	CASSLSSLGTIYF
-	TRBV4-1	TRBJ1-6	few	TGCGCCAGCAGCCAAGAAATTGGAGGGAGCACACCCCTCCACTTT	CASSQEIGGSTPLHF
TRBD1	TRBV7-2	TRBJ1-1	many	TGTGCCAGCAGCCTCAGACAGGGACCCACTGAAGCTTTCTTT	CASSLRQGPTEAFF
-	TRBV7-8	TRBJ1-3	many	TGTGCCAGCAGCTTAGGCCCGGACAAAGCACACACCATATATTTT	CASSLGPDKAHTIYF
-	TRBV10-3	TRBJ1-5	few	TGTGCCATCAGTGAGACCGACTCCGATCAGCCCCAGCATTTT	CAISETDSDQPQHF
TRBD2	TRBV11-2	TRBJ2-3	-	TGTGCCAGCAGCACCAGAGCGGGAGGTGCAGATACGCAGTATTTT	CASSTRAGGADTQYF
-	TRBV6-2/TRBV6-3	TRBJ2-6	-	TGTGCCAGCAGTTACTCAAACAGGACTGGGGCCAACGTCCTGACTTTC	CASSYSNRTGANVLTF
-	TRBV24-1	TRBJ2-4	-	TGTGCCACCAGCGACCCCGTAGCAAACATTCAGTACTTC	CATSDPVANIQYF
-	TRBV6-1	TRBJ1-1	many	TGTGCCAGCAGTACCAATCGACAGAACACTGAAGCTTTCTTT	CASSTNRQNTEAFF
-	TRBV15	TRBJ1-4	-	TGTGCCACACAAACCGTGACAGGAACGGCTGCAAAACTGTTTTTT	CATQTVTGTAAKLFF
TRBD2	TRBV6-5	TRBJ2-5	-	TGTGCCAGCAGTGAAGCCAGCGGGAGGGCCATAGAGGAGACCCAGTACTTC	CASSEASGRAIEETQYF
-	TRBV18	TRBJ2-7	-	TGTGCCAGCTCACCGGCCACGAGCTACGAGCAGTACTTC	CASSPATSYEQYF
TRBD1	TRBV4-1	TRBJ1-2	-	TGCGCCAGCACCCCAGAGGGAGGGACAGTAACTATGGGCTACACCTTC	CASTPEGGTVTMGYTF
TRBD1	TRBV6-6	TRBJ1-2	-	TGTGCCAGCAGTTATGGGGGTGCAGGGGGTGGCTACACCTTC	CASSYGGAGGGYTF
-	TRBV7-2	TRBJ1-6	many	TGTGCCAGCAGGCACGGACCGACTTTTAATTCACCCCTCCACTTT	CASRHGPTFNSPLHF
-	TRBV19	TRBJ1-1	-	TGTGCCAGTAGTATGAGGCCAGGGCGAGCTTTCTTT	CASSMRPGRAFF
TRBD1	TRBV7-3	TRBJ2-1	-	TGTGCCAGCAGCCGGACAGGCCAGGGTGAGCAGTTCTTC	CASSRTGQGEQFF
TRBD2	TRBV11-1	TRBJ2-7	few	TGTGCCAGCAGCTTAGGGACTAGCGGAATTTCCTACGAGCAGTACTTC	CASSLGTSGISYEQYF
-	TRBV12-3/TRBV12-4	TRBJ2-1	many	TGTGCCAGCAGTCCGCTGAATGAGCAGTTCTTC	CASSPLNEQFF
TRBD1	TRBV5-8	TRBJ2-3	few	TGTGCCAGCAGCATAGGGACAGGAGACACAGATACGCAGTATTTT	CASSIGTGDTDTQYF
-	TRBV7-2	TRBJ2-2	many	TGTGCCAGCAGCTTAAACCAGGGCACCGGGGAGCTGTTTTTT	CASSLNQGTGELFF
-	TRBV7-2	TRBJ1-4	-	TGTGCCAGCAGCTTCGGACAGCTTAATGAAAAACTGTTTTTT	CASSFGQLNEKLFF
-	TRBV5-5	TRBJ1-4	-	TGTGCCAGCAGCTTGATATGGTCGGCGGAAAAACTGTTTTTT	CASSLIWSAEKLFF
-	TRBV2	TRBJ2-4	few	TGTGCCAGCAAATGGAGGGGGCTTAGTAACATTCAGTACTTC	CASKWRGLSNIQYF
-	TRBV7-2	TRBJ1-6	many	TGTGCCAGCAGCCCCGTCAATTCACCCCTCCACTTT	CASSPVNSPLHF
TRBD1	TRBV7-9	TRBJ1-2	-	TGTGCCGGCAGCCTCCGACAGGGGCCTTATCATGGCTACACCTTC	CAGSLRQGPYHGYTF
-	TRBV7-2	TRBJ2-7	few	TGTGCCAGCACCAGAAGTCCAGTAATGGGGGGTTCCTACGAGCAGTACTTC	CASTRSPVMGGSYEQYF
TRBD1	TRBV7-2	TRBJ2-7	many	TGTGCCAGCAGCTACTCCGGGACAGGGTCCTACGAGCAGTACTTC	CASSYSGTGSYEQYF
-	TRBV7-8	TRBJ2-2	many	TGTGCCAGCAGCTTAGCGGGAGTGGGAGTAGCCGGGGAGCTGTTTTTT	CASSLAGVGVAGELFF
-	TRBV7-8	TRBJ1-1	many	TGTGCCAGCAGCTTAGAGAACAGGGAGTTTACCGAAGCTTTCTTT	CASSLENREFTEAFF
TRBD1	TRBV18	TRBJ1-4	few	TGTGCCAGCTCACCACCGTACAGGGGTGGCGAAAAACTGTTTTTT	CASSPPYRGGEKLFF
-	TRBV6-5	TRBJ1-1	few	TGTGCCAGCAGTCCCGGTTGGGGGGACACTGAAGCTTTCTTT	CASSPGWGDTEAFF
-	TRBV10-3	TRBJ1-3	few	TGTGCCATCAGTGAAAACAGGAGTCCTGGAAACACCATATATTTT	CAISENRSPGNTIYF